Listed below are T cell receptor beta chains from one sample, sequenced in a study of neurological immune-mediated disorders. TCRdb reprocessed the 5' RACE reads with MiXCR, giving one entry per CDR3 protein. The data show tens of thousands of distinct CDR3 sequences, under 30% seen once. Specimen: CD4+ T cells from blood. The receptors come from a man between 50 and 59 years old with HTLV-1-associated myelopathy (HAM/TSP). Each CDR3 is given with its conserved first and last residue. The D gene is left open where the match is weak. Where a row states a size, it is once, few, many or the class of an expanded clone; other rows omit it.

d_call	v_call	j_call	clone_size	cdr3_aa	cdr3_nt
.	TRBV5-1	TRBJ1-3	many	CASSLNVGSGNTIYF	TGCGCCAGCAGCTTGAATGTGGGTTCTGGAAACACCATATATTTT
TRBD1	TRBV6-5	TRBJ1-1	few	CASSYPGTGGAFF	TGTGCCAGCAGTTATCCCGGGACAGGGGGAGCTTTCTTT
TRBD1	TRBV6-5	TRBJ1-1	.	CASSSAGTGGFRTEAFF	TGTGCCAGCAGTTCCGCCGGGACAGGGGGCTTTAGGACTGAAGCTTTCTTT
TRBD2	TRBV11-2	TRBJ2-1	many	CASSLQRELYNEQFF	TGTGCCAGCAGCCTCCAGCGGGAGCTCTACAATGAGCAGTTCTTC
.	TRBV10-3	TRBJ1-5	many	CAISEYGVDQPQHF	TGTGCCATCAGTGAGTATGGGGTCGATCAGCCCCAGCATTTT
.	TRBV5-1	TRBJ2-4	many	CASGVGGASNIQYF	TGCGCCAGCGGAGTTGGGGGTGCCTCAAACATTCAGTACTTC
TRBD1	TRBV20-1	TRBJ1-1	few	CSVVGGVGEAFF	TGCAGTGTAGTAGGGGGCGTAGGTGAAGCTTTCTTT
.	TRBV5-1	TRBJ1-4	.	CASSPDGRGPNEKLFF	TGCGCCAGCAGCCCGGATGGAAGGGGCCCCAATGAAAAACTGTTTTTT
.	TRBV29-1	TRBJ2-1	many	CSAVKGDTYNEQFF	TGCAGCGCCGTGAAGGGGGACACCTACAATGAGCAGTTCTTC
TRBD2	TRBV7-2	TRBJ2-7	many	CASSLGWGTGGGYEQYF	TGTGCCAGCAGCTTAGGTTGGGGAACGGGAGGAGGTTACGAGCAGTACTTC
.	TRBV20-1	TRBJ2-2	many	CSALRSTGELFF	TGCAGTGCTCTCAGGTCCACCGGGGAGCTGTTTTTT
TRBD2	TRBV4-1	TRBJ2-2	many	CASSQEGAGGPRTGELFF	TGCGCCAGCAGCCAAGAAGGGGCGGGGGGGCCTCGCACCGGGGAGCTGTTTTTT
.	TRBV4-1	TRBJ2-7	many	CASSQGLRGAEQYF	TGCGCCAGCAGCCAAGGCCTCAGGGGCGCCGAGCAGTACTTC
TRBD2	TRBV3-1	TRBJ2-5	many	CASMLRTSGQETQYF	TGTGCCAGCATGCTCCGGACTAGCGGACAAGAGACCCAGTACTTC
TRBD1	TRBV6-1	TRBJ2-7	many	CASSATGGWGEQYF	TGTGCCAGCAGTGCGACAGGGGGCTGGGGCGAGCAGTACTTC
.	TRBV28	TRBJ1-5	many	CASSLAADNQPQHF	TGTGCCAGCAGTTTGGCGGCAGACAATCAGCCCCAGCATTTT
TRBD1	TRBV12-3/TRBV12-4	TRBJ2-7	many	CASSRTGNEQYF	TGTGCCAGCAGCCGGACAGGGAACGAGCAGTACTTC
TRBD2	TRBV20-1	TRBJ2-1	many	CSAWEGRGSYNEQFF	TGCAGTGCTTGGGAGGGTAGGGGCTCCTACAATGAGCAGTTCTTC